The following is a TCR beta chain sequence with its context. The antigen remains undetermined. The data stem from a study of cytomegalovirus exposure and HLA in healthy donors. Background on the study: An earlier analysis found fewer than 140 million unique TCR beta sequences from about 190 million T cells.

The CDR3 sequence is 14 residues long. The trim removed 3 bases at V and 4 bases at J, leaving 0 bases unmatched. The germline V gene has CDR1 SNHLY and CDR2 FYNNEI. Study-wide results and limits: Judged likely to be a sequencing artifact was a cluster of highly shared sequence variants. The analysis excluded some indistinguishable V segments, including TRBV6-2 and TRBV6-3.

PCR employed 60 Vbeta and 13 Jbeta primers. In the original analysis: In a later analysis, 60 million to 90 million unique TCR beta chains included roughly 11 million shared by two or more donors. Only in-frame clones appear in the TCRdb table, and some are missing; sequencing was by immunoSEQ multiplex PCR. V and J calls and clone size are as listed in that table; D and trimming were resolved from the DNA. The sample lists around 150,000 clones, 60% to 85% seen once, with about 1.7% in the top ten. Sequenced: PBMCs. This receptor was identified in a man aged 40-50 years in good health and CMV-seronegative. The rearrangement joins TRBV2 to TRBJ1-5, with 10 bases aligning to TRBD1. CDR3 region: CASSEDRGNQPQHF. The CDR3 DNA reads TGTGCCAGCAGTGAGGACAGGGGGAATCAGCCCCAGCATTTT.